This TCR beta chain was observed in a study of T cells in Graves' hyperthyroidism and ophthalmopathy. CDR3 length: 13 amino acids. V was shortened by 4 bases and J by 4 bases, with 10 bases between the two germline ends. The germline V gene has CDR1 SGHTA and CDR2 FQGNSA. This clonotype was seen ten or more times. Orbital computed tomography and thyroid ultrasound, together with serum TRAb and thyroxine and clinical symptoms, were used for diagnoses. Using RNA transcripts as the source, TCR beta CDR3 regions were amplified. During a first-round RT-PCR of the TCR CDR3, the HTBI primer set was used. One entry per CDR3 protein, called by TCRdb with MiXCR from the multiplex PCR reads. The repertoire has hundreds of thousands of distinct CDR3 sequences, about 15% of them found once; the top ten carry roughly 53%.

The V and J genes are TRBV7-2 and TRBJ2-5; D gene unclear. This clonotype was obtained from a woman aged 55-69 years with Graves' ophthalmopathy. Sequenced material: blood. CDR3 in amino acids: CASSYKMGETQYF. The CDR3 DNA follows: TGTGCCAGCAGCTACAAGATGGGAGAGACCCAGTACTTC.